Presented here are 10 T cell receptor beta chains from one specimen sequenced in a study of T cell changes during pregnancy in multiple sclerosis. Profiled with immunoSEQ multiplex PCR; TCRdb holds only in-frame clones, not every one. Of approximately 71,000 clones listed, 90% to 95% are singletons. Sequences were derived from peripheral blood, sampled in the third trimester of pregnancy. The receptors were sampled from a female donor with multiple sclerosis, enrolled in a pregnancy study.

V is TRBV7-2 and J is TRBJ2-7; D perhaps matches TRBD2 (7 bases). The germline V gene has CDR1 SGHTA and CDR2 FQGNSA. Trimming took off 5 bases at V and 2 bases at J, with 13 bases between the two ends. CDR3 size: 14 residues. The CDR3 DNA reads as TGTGCCAGCAGCCGCGGGCGGGGGCCCTACGAGCAGTACTTC. Protein product: CASSRGRGPYEQYF.

The V and J genes are TRBV2 and TRBJ2-3, with TRBD2 identical over 7 bases. The ends lost 3 bases at V and 2 bases at J; junction bases unmatched: 14. CDR3 length: 18 amino acids. The V gene's germline CDR1 is SNHLY and CDR2 FYNNEI. CDR3 DNA sequence: TGTGCCAGCAGTGAGGCGCGCGGTTCAGCGGGATACACAGATACGCAGTATTTT. This translates into CASSEARGSAGYTDTQYF. Supplemented by reference TRBV2 and TRBJ2-3, the full variable domain reads EPEVTQTPSHQVTQMGQEVILRCVPISNHLYFYWYRQILGQKVEFLVSFYNNEISEKSEIFDDQFSVERPDGSNFTLKIRSTKLEDSAMYFCASSEARGSAGYTDTQYFGPGTRLTVL.

The genes are TRBV18 and TRBJ2-3; 10 positions agree with TRBD2. Unmatched junction bases numbered 1, after V lost 0 bases and J lost 1 base. CDR1 KGHSH and CDR2 LQKENI come from the germline V gene. This CDR3 is built from 16 residues. In DNA, the CDR3 is TGTGCCAGCTCACCACCGGGGACTAGCGGCACAGATACGCAGTATTTT. Its protein is CASSPPGTSGTDTQYF.

The chain is built from TRBV7-2 and TRBJ2-3; TRBD2 matches 10 bases. V lost 5 bases to trimming and J lost 2 bases; unmatched junction nucleotides: 7. The germline CDR1 and CDR2 sequences are SGHTA and FQGNSA. The CDR3 loop spans 16 amino acids. The CDR3 sequence: CASSRQTSGITDTQYF. CDR3 nucleotides: TGTGCCAGCAGCCGCCAAACTAGCGGGATCACAGATACGCAGTATTTT.

This clone has only one observation. The chain's CDR3 is CASSDETGSSAHTQYF. The DNA of the CDR3 is TGTGCCAGCAGTGACGAGACAGGGTCTTCAGCCCATACGCAGTATTTT. The chain employs TRBV6-4 and TRBJ2-3, with TRBD1 matching 7 bases. The CDR3 is made up of 16 amino acids. Losses at the gene ends were 2 bases for V and 7 bases for J; bases not matched to a gene: 12. Germline V gives CDR1 MRHNA, CDR2 SNTAGT.

This chain joins TRBV4-3 and TRBJ1-5; maybe TRBD1 (5 bases). The CDR3 runs to 14 residues. Trimming cost V 0 bases and J 6 bases, with 9 bases left between them. Germline lookup yields CDR1 LGHNA and CDR2 YSLEER. The CDR3 sequence is CASSQDSRGQPQHF. CDR3 nucleotides: TGCGCCAGCAGCCAAGATTCAAGGGGTCAGCCCCAGCATTTT.

V and J are TRBV5-6 and TRBJ1-2, with TRBD1 matching over 8 bases. Losses at the gene ends were 3 bases for V and 2 bases for J; bases not matched to a gene: 6. Germline loops: CDR1 SGHDT, CDR2 YYEEEE. CDR3 size: 15 residues. As DNA, the CDR3 is TGTGCCAGCAGCTCACCCGGACAGGGAAACTATGGCTACACCTTC. It codes for CASSSPGQGNYGYTF. The entire variable domain, with the rest obtained from reference TRBV5-6 and TRBJ1-2, is as follows: DAGVTQSPTHLIKTRGQQVTLRCSPKSGHDTVSWYQQALGQGPQFIFQYYEEEERQRGNFPDRFSGHQFPNYSSELNVNALLLGDSALYLCASSSPGQGNYGYTFGSGTRLTVV.

The genes are TRBV5-1 and TRBJ2-3; TRBD2 might be the D (6 bases). Germline V gene lookup returns CDR1 SGHRS and CDR2 YFSETQ. This CDR3 has 15 amino acids. Trimming shortened V by 3 bases and J by 0 bases, and 11 bases separated the two germline ends. For the CDR3, the DNA is TGCGCCAGCAGCTCCCCCGGGACTAGCACAGATACGCAGTATTTT. Its protein is CASSSPGTSTDTQYF.

The chain combines TRBV28 with TRBJ2-1; D might be TRBD1 (6 bases). V lost 7 bases, J lost 6 bases, and 13 bases lay in between. CDR1 is MDHEN, CDR2 SYDVKM, per germline. The CDR3 contains 13 residues. The CDR3 sequence is CASTGDTINEQFF. In nucleotides, the CDR3 is TGTGCCAGCACTGGGGACACGATCAATGAGCAGTTCTTC.

The V call is TRBV9, the J call TRBJ2-3; 10 bases are a match to TRBD2. Germline V gene lookup returns CDR1 SGDLS and CDR2 YYNGEE. The J segment lost 5 bases and the V segment lost 3 bases, leaving 9 bases of the junction unmatched. The CDR3 length is 16 residues. CDR3 bases: TGTGCCAGCAGCGCCCTAAGCGGGAGGGCTGAAGATACGCAGTATTTT. Translated: CASSALSGRAEDTQYF.